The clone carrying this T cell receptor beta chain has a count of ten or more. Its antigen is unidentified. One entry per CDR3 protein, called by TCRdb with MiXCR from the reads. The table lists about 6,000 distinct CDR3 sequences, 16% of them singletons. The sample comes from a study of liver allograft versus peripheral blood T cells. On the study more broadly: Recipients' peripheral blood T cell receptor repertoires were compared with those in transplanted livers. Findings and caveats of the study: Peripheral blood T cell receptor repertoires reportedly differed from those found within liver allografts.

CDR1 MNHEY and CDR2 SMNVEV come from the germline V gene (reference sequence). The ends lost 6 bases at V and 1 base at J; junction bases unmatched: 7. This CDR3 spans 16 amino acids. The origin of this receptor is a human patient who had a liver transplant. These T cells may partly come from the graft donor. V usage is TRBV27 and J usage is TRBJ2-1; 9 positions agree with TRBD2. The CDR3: CASRPNSGSSYNEQFF. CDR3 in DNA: TGTGCCAGCAGGCCAAATAGCGGGAGTTCCTACAATGAGCAGTTCTTC.